The 10 T cell receptor beta chains in this list originate from one sample, sequenced in a study of OX40 agonist ivuxolimab in advanced cancers. Profiled with immunoSEQ multiplex PCR; TCRdb holds only in-frame clones, not every one. Among about 31,000 clones listed, roughly 90% were seen once. The input for sequencing was CD4+ or CD8+ T cells sorted from blood, taken in a trial of the OX40 agonist ivuxolimab. These receptors all come from an adult with an advanced solid tumor such as melanoma, head and neck, liver or kidney cancer.

The chain has TRBV19 and TRBJ1-3; the D gene is possibly TRBD1 (6 bases). Per the germline V gene, CDR1 is LNHDA and CDR2 is SQIVND (reference sequence). V lost 5 bases and J 4 bases, leaving 12 bases between the germline ends. The length of the CDR3 is 14 residues. The CDR3 DNA follows: TGTGCCAGTAGTGAACAGGGACCGGGAAACACCATATATTTT. Protein product: CASSEQGPGNTIYF.

V and J are TRBV18 and TRBJ2-1; possible D gene TRBD2, 5 bases. Germline-derived CDR1 and CDR2 are KGHSH and LQKENI. There are 12 residues in the CDR3. V dropped 3 bases and J dropped 10 bases, with 10 bases sitting between them. The CDR3 DNA sequence: TGTGCCAGCTCACCTCTGAGGGAAGAGCAGTTCTTC. It specifies CASSPLREEQFF.

The gene calls are TRBV27 and TRBJ2-5; maybe TRBD2 (5 bases). Germline-derived CDR1 and CDR2 are MNHEY and SMNVEV (reference sequence). V gave up 0 bases and J gave up 5 bases, with 7 bases separating them. The CDR3 totals 13 residues. The DNA for the CDR3 is TGTGCCAGCAGTTTATCGGGCGGGGAGACCCAGTACTTC. Translated, it gives CASSLSGGETQYF.

The chain's CDR3 is CASSTTSGSSSTDTQYF. The CDR3 DNA reads TGTGCCAGCAGTACGACTAGCGGGAGCTCTAGCACAGATACGCAGTATTTT. This chain links TRBV7-6 with TRBJ2-3, with TRBD2 matching 12 bases. The CDR3 runs 17 residues. Germline-derived CDR1 and CDR2 are SGHVS and FNYEAQ. V lost 6 bases, J lost 0 bases, and 7 bases stayed unmatched.

This chain connects TRBV7-9 to TRBJ1-1, with 9 positions matching TRBD1. The CDR3 covers 17 residues. V shed 5 bases and J 0 bases; nucleotides not matched to a gene: 10. CDR1 SEHNR and CDR2 FQNEAQ come from the germline V gene (reference sequence). The CDR3 reads CASSPRTGDDMNTEAFF. As DNA, the CDR3 is TGTGCCAGCAGCCCAAGGACAGGGGACGACATGAACACTGAAGCTTTCTTT.

The rearrangement uses TRBV6-1 and TRBJ1-2; TRBD1 agrees at 8 bases. Per the germline V gene, CDR1 is MNHNS and CDR2 is SASEGT. Unmatched junction bases numbered 8, after V lost 7 bases and J lost 10 bases. The CDR3 consists of 12 residues. The CDR3 sequence is CASIVKDRVYTF. The CDR3 bases are TGTGCCAGCATTGTGAAGGACAGGGTCTACACCTTC.

The chain recombines TRBV11-3 with TRBJ2-1; 8 bases map to TRBD1. After removal of 4 bases from V and 8 bases from J, the junction contained 16 bases not matched to a gene. CDR3 length equals 17 residues. The germline gives CDR1 SGHNT, CDR2 YENEEA. Written as DNA, the CDR3 is TGTGCCAGCAGCTCAGTGACCGGGACAGGTTCGGTCCATGAGCAGTTCTTC. Amino acids: CASSSVTGTGSVHEQFF. Looking up the rest from reference TRBV11-3 and TRBJ2-1 gives the full variable domain: EAGVVQSPRYKIIEKKQPVAFWCNPISGHNTLYWYLQNLGQGPELLIRYENEEAVDDSQLPKDRFSAERLKGVDSTLKIQPAELGDSAVYLCASSSVTGTGSVHEQFFGPGTRLTVL.

The chain carries TRBV5-4 and TRBJ2-1, with 7 bases fitting TRBD1. This CDR3 comprises 16 residues. V dropped 4 bases and J dropped 0; count of bases not matched to a gene: 7. Per the germline V gene, CDR1 is SGHNT and CDR2 is YYREEE (reference sequence). CDR3 protein: CASSKPTGSSYNEQFF. CDR3 nucleotides: TGTGCCAGCAGCAAGCCGACAGGGAGCTCCTACAATGAGCAGTTCTTC.

This clone was found a few times. This CDR3 is CASSQLPWEGQKNTEAFF. The CDR3 nucleotides read TGCGCCAGCAGCCAACTCCCATGGGAGGGACAGAAGAACACTGAAGCTTTCTTT. The chain employs TRBV4-3 and TRBJ1-1; 7 bases line up with TRBD1. CDR1 LGHNA and CDR2 YSLEER come from the germline V gene. V gave up 2 bases and J gave up 1 base; unmatched junction bases: 13. This CDR3 comprises 18 residues.

This chain connects TRBV6-5 to TRBJ2-5; 7 bases map to TRBD2. Germline CDR1 reads MNHEY; CDR2 reads SVGAGI. This CDR3 has 15 amino acids. Germline trimming cut 4 bases from V and 4 bases from J; bases unmatched to any gene: 9. This CDR3 reads CASSLLPGGGETQYF. CDR3 coding DNA: TGTGCCAGCAGTTTATTACCGGGAGGTGGAGAGACCCAGTACTTC.